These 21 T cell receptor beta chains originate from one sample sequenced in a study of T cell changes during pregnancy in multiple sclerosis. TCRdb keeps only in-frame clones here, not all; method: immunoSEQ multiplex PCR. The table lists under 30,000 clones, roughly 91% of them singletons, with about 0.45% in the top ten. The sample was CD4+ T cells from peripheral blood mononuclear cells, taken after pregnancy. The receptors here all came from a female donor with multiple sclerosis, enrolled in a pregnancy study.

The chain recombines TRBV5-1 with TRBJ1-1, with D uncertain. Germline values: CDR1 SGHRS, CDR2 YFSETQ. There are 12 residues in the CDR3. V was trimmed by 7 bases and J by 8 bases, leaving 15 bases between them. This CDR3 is CASRRLPTEAFF. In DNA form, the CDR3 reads TGCGCCAGCCGTCGACTTCCAACAGAAGCTTTCTTT.

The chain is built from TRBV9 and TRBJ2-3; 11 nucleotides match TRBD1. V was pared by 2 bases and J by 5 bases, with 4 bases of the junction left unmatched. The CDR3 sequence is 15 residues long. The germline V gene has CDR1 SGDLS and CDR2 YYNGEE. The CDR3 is CASSVRDRGGDTQYF. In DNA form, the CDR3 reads TGTGCCAGCAGCGTCCGGGACAGGGGGGGAGATACGCAGTATTTT. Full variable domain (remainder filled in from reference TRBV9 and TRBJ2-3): DSGVTQTPKHLITATGQRVTLRCSPRSGDLSVYWYQQSLDQGLQFLIQYYNGEERAKGNILERFSAQQFPDLHSELNLSSLELGDSALYFCASSVRDRGGDTQYFGPGTRLTVL.

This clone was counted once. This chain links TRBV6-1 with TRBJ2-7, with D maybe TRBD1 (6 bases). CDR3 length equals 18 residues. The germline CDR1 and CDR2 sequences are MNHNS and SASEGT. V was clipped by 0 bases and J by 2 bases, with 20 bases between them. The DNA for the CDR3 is TGTGCCAGCAGTGAAGCGCTTCCGTTAGTCGGGACAACCTACGAGCAGTACTTC. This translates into CASSEALPLVGTTYEQYF.

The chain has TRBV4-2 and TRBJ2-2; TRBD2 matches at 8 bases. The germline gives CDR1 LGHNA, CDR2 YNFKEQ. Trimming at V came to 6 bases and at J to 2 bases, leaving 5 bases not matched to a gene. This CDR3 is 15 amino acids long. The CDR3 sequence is CASRHGGDNTGELFF. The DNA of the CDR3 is TGTGCCAGCAGACACGGGGGGGATAACACCGGGGAGCTGTTTTTT.

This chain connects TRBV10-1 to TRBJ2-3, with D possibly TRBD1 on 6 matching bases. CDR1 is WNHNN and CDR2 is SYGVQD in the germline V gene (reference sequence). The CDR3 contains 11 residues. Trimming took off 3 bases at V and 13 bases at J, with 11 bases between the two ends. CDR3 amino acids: CASSEQGGKYF. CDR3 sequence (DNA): TGCGCCAGCAGTGAACAGGGTGGGAAGTATTTT.

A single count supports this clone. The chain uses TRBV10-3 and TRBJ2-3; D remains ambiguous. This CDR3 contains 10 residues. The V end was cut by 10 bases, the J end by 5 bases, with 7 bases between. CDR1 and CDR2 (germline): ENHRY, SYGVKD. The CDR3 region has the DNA TGTGCCACTGGAGTAGATACGCAGTATTTT. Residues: CATGVDTQYF.

The CDR3 region is CASRLQGNTEAFF. CDR3 nucleotides: TGCGCCAGCAGGCTGCAGGGAAACACTGAAGCTTTCTTT. The chain is built from TRBV5-1 and TRBJ1-1; D perhaps matches TRBD1 (5 bases). Deletions cut 5 bases from V and 2 bases from J, with 10 bases between. This CDR3 is 13 amino acids long. Germline V gives CDR1 SGHRS, CDR2 YFSETQ.

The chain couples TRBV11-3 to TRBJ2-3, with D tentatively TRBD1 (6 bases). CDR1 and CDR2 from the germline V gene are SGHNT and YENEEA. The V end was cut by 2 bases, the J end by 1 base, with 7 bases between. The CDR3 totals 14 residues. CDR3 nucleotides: TGTGCCAGCAGCTTAAGACAGGGCACAGATACGCAGTATTTT. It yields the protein CASSLRQGTDTQYF.

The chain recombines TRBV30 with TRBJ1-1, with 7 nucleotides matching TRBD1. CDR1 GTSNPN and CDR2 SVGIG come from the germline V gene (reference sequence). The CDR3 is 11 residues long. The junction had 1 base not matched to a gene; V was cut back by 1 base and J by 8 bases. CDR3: CAWSGDREAFF. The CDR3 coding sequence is TGTGCCTGGAGTGGGGACAGAGAAGCTTTCTTT. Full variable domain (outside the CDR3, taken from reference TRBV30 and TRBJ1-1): SQTIHQWPATLVQPVGSPLSLECTVEGTSNPNLYWYRQAAGRGLQLLFYSVGIGQISSEVPQNLSASRPQDRQFILSSKKLLLSDSGFYLCAWSGDREAFFGQGTRLTVV.

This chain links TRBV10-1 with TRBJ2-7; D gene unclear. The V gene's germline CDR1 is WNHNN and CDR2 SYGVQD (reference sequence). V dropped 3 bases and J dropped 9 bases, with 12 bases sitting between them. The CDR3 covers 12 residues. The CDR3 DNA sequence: TGCGCCAGCAGTGATCCTCCTAACGTGCAGTACTTC. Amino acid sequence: CASSDPPNVQYF.

The CDR3: CASSYIVQVETQYF. CDR3 DNA sequence: TGTGCCAGCAGTTACATCGTACAGGTTGAGACCCAGTACTTC. The chain employs TRBV6-6 and TRBJ2-5, with D possibly being TRBD1 (5 bases). This CDR3 has 14 residues. Germline V CDR1 and CDR2: MNHNY, SVGAGI (reference sequence). Trimming took 2 bases from V and 5 from J, leaving 12 bases between them.

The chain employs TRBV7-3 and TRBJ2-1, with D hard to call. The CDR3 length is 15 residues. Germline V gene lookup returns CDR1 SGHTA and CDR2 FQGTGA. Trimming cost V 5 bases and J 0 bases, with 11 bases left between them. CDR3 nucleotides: TGTGCCAGCAGCACCCGACTTAGCTCCTACAATGAGCAGTTCTTC. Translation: CASSTRLSSYNEQFF.

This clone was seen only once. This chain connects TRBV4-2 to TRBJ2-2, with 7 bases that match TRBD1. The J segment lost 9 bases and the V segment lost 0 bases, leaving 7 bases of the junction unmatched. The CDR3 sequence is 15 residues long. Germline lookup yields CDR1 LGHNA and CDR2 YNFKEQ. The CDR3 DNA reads TGTGCCAGCAGCCAAGATGAAAACAGGGGCCGGGAGCTGTTTTTT. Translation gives CASSQDENRGRELFF.

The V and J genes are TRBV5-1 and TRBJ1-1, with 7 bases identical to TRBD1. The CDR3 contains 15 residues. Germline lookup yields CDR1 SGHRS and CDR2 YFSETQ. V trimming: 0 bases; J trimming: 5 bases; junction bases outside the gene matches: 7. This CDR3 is CASSLEGRGWTEAFF. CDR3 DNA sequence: TGCGCCAGCAGCTTGGAGGGCAGGGGGTGGACTGAAGCTTTCTTT.

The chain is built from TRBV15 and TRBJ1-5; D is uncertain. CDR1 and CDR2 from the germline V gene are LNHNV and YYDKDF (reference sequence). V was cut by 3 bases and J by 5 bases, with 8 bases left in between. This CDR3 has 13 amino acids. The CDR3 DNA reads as TGTGCCACCAGCAGGAGGCGGGATCAGCCCCAGCATTTT. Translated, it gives CATSRRRDQPQHF.

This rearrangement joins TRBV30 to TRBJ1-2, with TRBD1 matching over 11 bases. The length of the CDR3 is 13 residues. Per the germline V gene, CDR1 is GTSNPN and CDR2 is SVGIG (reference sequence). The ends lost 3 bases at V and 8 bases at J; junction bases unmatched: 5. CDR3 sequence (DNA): TGTGCCTGGAGCAGGGGACAGGGGGTCGGCTACACCTTC. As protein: CAWSRGQGVGYTF.

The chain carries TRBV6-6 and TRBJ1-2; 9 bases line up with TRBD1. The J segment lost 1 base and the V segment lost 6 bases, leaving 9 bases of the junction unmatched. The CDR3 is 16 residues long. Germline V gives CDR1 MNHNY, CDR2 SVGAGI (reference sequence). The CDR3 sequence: CASSPGQDRGNYGYTF. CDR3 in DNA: TGTGCCAGCAGCCCCGGCCAGGACAGGGGTAACTATGGCTACACCTTC.

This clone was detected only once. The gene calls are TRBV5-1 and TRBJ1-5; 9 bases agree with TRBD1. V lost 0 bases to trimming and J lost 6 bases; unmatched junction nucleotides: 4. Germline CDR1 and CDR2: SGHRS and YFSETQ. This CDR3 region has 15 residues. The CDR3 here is CASSLDGTGFQPQHF. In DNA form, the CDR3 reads TGCGCCAGCAGCTTGGATGGGACAGGGTTTCAGCCCCAGCATTTT.

The CDR3 loop is CASSIQFTGYEQYF. CDR3 nucleotide sequence: TGTGCCAGTAGTATCCAATTTACAGGGTACGAGCAGTACTTC. The chain is built from TRBV19 and TRBJ2-7, with D possibly matching TRBD1 (6 bases). V was trimmed by 3 bases and J by 4 bases, leaving 13 bases between them. This CDR3 contains 14 residues. Looked up from germline, CDR1 is LNHDA and CDR2 is SQIVND (reference sequence).

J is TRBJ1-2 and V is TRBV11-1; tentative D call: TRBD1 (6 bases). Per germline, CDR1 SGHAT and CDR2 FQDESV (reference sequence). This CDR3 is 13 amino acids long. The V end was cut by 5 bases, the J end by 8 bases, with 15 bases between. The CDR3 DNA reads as TGTGCCAGCAGCGAACAGGGAAAGCGGGGCTACACCTTC. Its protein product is CASSEQGKRGYTF.

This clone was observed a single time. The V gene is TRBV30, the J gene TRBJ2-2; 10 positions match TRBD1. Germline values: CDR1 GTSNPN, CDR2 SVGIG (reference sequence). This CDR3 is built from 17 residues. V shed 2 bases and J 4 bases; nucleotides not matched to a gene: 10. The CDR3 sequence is CAWSYGQGERSTGELFF. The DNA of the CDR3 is TGTGCCTGGAGTTACGGACAGGGGGAACGAAGCACCGGGGAGCTGTTTTTT.